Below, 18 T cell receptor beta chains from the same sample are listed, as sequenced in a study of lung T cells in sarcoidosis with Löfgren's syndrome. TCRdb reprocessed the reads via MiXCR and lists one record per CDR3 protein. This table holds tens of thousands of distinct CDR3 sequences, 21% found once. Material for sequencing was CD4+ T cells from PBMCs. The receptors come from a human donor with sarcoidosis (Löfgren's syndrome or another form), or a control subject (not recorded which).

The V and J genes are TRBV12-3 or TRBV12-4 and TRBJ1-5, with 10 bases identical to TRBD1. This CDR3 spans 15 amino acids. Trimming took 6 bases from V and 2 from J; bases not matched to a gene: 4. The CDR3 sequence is CASSPGQGRNQPQHF. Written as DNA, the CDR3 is TGTGCCAGCAGCCCGGGACAGGGGCGCAATCAGCCCCAGCATTTT.

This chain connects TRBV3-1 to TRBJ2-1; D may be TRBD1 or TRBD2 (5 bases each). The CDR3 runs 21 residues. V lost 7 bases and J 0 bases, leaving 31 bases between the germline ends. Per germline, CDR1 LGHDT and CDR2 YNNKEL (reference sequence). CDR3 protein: CASTPTLPGRRALSSYNEQFF. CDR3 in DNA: TGTGCCAGCACTCCTACCTTACCGGGACGCCGGGCCCTTAGCTCCTACAATGAGCAGTTCTTC.

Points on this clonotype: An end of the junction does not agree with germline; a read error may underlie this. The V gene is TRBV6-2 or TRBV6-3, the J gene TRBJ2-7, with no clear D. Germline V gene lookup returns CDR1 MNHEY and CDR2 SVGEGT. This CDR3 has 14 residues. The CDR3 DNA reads TGCGCCAGCAGTGTTCATAGGCTCTCCTACGAGCAGTACTTC. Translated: CASSVHRLSYEQYF.

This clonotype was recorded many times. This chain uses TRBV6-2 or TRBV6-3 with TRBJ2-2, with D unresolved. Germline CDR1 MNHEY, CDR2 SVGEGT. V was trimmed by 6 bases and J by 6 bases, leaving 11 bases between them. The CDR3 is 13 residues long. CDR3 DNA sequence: TGTGCCAGCAGGCCTGACAAAGCCGGGGAGCTGTTTTTT. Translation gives CASRPDKAGELFF.

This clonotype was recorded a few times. The CDR3 DNA sequence: TGTGCCAGCAGCTTGGACAGGTCCACAGATACGCAGTATTTT. Translating it yields CASSLDRSTDTQYF. The chain joins TRBV5-5 to TRBJ2-3; D possibly corresponds to TRBD1 (5 bases). CDR3 size: 14 residues. The germline gives CDR1 SGHKS, CDR2 YYEKEE (reference sequence). The germline V and J ends were trimmed by 0 bases and 2 bases, with 7 bases remaining between them.

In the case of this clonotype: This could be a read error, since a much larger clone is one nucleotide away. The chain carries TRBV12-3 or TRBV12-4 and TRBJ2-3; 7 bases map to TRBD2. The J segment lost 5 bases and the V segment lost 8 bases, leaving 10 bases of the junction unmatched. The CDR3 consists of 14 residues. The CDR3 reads CASAFGGVRDTQYF. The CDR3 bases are TGTGCCAGCGCATTTGGGGGGGTCAGAGATACGCAGTATTTT.

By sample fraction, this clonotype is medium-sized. The CDR3: CASSFRDSRETQYF. The CDR3 coding sequence is TGTGCCAGCAGTTTCCGGGACAGCCGGGAGACCCAGTACTTC. The chain uses TRBV27 and TRBJ2-5; TRBD1 aligns across 7 bases. Germline V CDR1 and CDR2: MNHEY, SMNVEV (reference sequence). V lost 3 bases, J lost 5 bases, and 6 bases stayed unmatched. The CDR3 is made up of 14 amino acids.

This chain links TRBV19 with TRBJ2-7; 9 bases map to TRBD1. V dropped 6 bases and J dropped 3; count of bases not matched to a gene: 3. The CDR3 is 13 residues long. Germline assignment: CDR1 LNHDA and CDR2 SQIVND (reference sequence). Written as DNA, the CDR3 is TGTGCCAGTAGAGAGACAGGGGGCTACGAGCAGTACTTC. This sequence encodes CASRETGGYEQYF.

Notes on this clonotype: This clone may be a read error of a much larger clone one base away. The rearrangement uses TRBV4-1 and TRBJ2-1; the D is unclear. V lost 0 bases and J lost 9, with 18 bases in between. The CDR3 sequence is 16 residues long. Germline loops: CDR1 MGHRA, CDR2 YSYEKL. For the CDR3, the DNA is TGCGCCAGCAGCCAAGATTTTGGTACGGTGTGTACTGAGCAGTTCTTC. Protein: CASSQDFGTVCTEQFF.

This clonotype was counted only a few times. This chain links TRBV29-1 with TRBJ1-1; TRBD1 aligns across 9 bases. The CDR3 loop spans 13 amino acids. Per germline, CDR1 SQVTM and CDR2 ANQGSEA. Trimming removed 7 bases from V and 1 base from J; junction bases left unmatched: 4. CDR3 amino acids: CSAPGQGNTEAFF. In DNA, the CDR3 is TGCAGCGCCCCGGGACAGGGGAACACTGAAGCTTTCTTT.

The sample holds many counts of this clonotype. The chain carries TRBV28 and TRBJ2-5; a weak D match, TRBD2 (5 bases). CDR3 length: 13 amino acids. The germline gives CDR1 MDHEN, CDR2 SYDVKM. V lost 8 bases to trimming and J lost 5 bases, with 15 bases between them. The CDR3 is CASGTSLVETQYF. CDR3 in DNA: TGTGCCAGCGGTACTAGTCTAGTCGAGACCCAGTACTTC.

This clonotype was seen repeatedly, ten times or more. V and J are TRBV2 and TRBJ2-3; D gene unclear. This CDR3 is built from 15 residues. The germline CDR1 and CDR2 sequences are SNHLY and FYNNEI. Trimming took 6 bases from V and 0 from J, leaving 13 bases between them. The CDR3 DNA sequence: TGTGCCAGCAGAAGAGTGGGCTCTAGCACAGATACGCAGTATTTT. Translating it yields CASRRVGSSTDTQYF.

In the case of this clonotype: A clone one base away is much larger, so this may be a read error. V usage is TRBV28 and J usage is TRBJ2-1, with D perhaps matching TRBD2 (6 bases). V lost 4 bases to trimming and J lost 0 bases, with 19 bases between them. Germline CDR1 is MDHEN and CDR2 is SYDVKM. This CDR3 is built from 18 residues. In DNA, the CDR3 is TGTGCCAGCAGTTCATCTCCGGGACTGGGAAGCTCCTACAATGAGCAGTTCTTC. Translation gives CASSSSPGLGSSYNEQFF.

CDR3 DNA sequence: TGTGCCAGCAGTGCCGGCAGCCTCGCAACTAATGAAAAACTGTTTTTT. Encoded protein: CASSAGSLATNEKLFF. This chain uses TRBV2 with TRBJ1-4, with D unclear. This CDR3 has 16 residues. The germline V gene encodes CDR1 SNHLY and CDR2 FYNNEI. The germline V and J ends were trimmed by 4 bases and 0 bases, with 12 bases remaining between them.

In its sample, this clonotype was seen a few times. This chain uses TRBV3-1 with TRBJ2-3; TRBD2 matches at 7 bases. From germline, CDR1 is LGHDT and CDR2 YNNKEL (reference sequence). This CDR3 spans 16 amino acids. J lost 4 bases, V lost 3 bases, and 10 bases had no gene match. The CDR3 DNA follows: TGTGCCAGCAGCCAGGATAGCGGGTACAATTCAGATACGCAGTATTTT. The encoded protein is CASSQDSGYNSDTQYF.

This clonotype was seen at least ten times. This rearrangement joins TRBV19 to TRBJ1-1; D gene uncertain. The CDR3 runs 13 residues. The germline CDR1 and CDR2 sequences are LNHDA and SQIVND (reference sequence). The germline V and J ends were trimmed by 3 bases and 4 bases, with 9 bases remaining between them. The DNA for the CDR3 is TGTGCCAGTAGTATCCAGCGGCCCACTGAAGCTTTCTTT. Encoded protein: CASSIQRPTEAFF.

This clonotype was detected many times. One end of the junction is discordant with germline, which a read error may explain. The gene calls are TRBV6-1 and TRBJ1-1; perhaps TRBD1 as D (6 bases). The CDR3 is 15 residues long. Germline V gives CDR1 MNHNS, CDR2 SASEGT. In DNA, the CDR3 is TGTACCAGCACGCCCGACAGGTTCATGAACACTGAAGCTTTCTTT. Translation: CTSTPDRFMNTEAFF.

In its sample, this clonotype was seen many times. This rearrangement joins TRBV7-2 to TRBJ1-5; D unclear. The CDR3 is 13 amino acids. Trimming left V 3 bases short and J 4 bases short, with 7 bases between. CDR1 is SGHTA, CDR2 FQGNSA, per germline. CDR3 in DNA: TGTGCCAGCAGCTTGGAGGAAAATCAGCCCCAGCATTTT. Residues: CASSLEENQPQHF.